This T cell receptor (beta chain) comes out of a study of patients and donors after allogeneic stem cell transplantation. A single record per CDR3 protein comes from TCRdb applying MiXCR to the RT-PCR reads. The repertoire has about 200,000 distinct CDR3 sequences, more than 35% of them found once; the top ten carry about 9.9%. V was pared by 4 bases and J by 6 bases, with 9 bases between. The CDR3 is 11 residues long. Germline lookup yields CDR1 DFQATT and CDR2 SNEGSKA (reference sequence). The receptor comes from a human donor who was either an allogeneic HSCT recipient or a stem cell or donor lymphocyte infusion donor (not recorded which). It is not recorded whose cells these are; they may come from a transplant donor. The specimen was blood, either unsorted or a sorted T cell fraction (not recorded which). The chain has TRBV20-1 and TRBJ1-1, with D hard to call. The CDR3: CSATPRSEAFF. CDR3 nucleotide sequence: TGCAGTGCTACCCCCCGATCTGAAGCTTTCTTT.